Listed here are 22 T cell receptor beta chains from one sample, sequenced in a study of T cell clonality in common variable immunodeficiency. Findings and limits, study-wide: Reportedly, TCR beta sequences from common variable immunodeficiency showed fewer deletions and N-nucleotide insertions.

Clones were read by immunoSEQ multiplex PCR, and TCRdb kept only the in-frame ones, dropping some. There are some 16,000 clones in the sample, none observed a single time. Antigens for these TCRs are unknown. Sequenced sample: peripheral blood mononuclear cells. These receptors came from a human donor with common variable immunodeficiency.

This clone has only a few counts. The CDR3 end lies 3 residues beyond the end of the read and is filled in from the germline J gene. The rearrangement uses TRBV19 and TRBJ2-7, with D maybe TRBD1 (5 bases). Trimming took 10 bases from V and 3 from J, leaving 22 bases between them. The CDR3 has 15 amino acids. From germline, CDR1 is LNHDA and CDR2 SQIVND (reference sequence). The CDR3: CATKYQGNSDYEQYF. The DNA read from the CDR3 is TGTGCCACAAAATACCAGGGAAACTCAGACTACGAG.

As for this clone: Read coverage stops 3 residues before the CDR3 terminus; the germline J gene supplies the remainder. V is TRBV2 and J is TRBJ2-1; 7 bases are a match to TRBD1. The CDR3 covers 14 residues. J was trimmed by 6 bases and V by 3 bases; bases with no gene match: 5. Per germline, CDR1 SNHLY and CDR2 FYNNEI. This CDR3 reads CASSDDRAPNEQFF. CDR3 DNA, as far as it was read: TGTGCCAGCAGTGACGACAGGGCGCCCAATGAG.

Concerning this clone itself: The read terminates 3 residues ahead of where the CDR3 ends, so the germline J gene completes it. The genes are TRBV6-2 or TRBV6-3 and TRBJ2-3, with 9 bases lining up with TRBD1. The CDR3 totals 15 residues. Germline V lookup: CDR1 MNHEY, CDR2 SVGEGT. Germline trimming cut 1 base from V and 5 bases from J; bases unmatched to any gene: 4. CDR3 bases read: TGTGCCAGCAGTTACTGGACAGGGGCGGGAGATACG. Its protein product is CASSYWTGAGDT. The full CDR3 reads CASSYWTGAGDTQYF.

A few counts support this clone. The CDR3 goes on 3 residues after the read ends, and that part is filled in from the germline J gene. The V call is TRBV5-1, the J call TRBJ2-7; 8 nucleotides agree with TRBD1. Unmatched junction bases numbered 10, after V lost 6 bases and J lost 2 bases. There are 15 residues in the CDR3. Germline values: CDR1 SGHRS, CDR2 YFSETQ. CDR3 DNA (partial): TGCGCCAGCACACCAACAGGGGGTACTACCTACGAG. It specifies CASTPTGGTTYE. The CDR3 as a whole reads CASTPTGGTTYEQYF.

This clone was detected many times. The read terminates 3 residues before the CDR3 end, so the remaining end is supplied by the germline J gene. The V call is TRBV20-1, the J call TRBJ2-5, with TRBD2 matching 15 bases. After removal of 4 bases from V and 4 bases from J, the junction contained 1 base not matched to a gene. The CDR3 is made up of 14 amino acids. Germline assignment: CDR1 DFQATT and CDR2 SNEGSKA (reference sequence). The CDR3 protein is CSAKGLAGGETQYF. The sequenced part of the CDR3 DNA is TGCAGTGCTAAGGGACTAGCGGGGGGAGAGACC.

This clone was observed a few times. The CDR3 is cut off 3 residues early in the read; its end comes from the germline J gene. The rearrangement links TRBV7-2 to TRBJ2-7; D is possibly TRBD1 (5 bases). The germline gives CDR1 SGHTA, CDR2 FQGNSA. V lost 4 bases and J lost 3, with 10 bases in between. The CDR3 runs 13 residues. This chain's CDR3 is CASSYDRVYEQYF. CDR3 DNA, as far as it was read: TGTGCCAGCAGCTACGACAGAGTCTACGAG.

By sample share, this clone is medium-sized (0.01 to 0.1%). The CDR3 extends 3 residues past the end of the read, so its final part is completed from the germline J gene. The rearrangement joins TRBV5-1 to TRBJ1-1; D gene ambiguous. The CDR3 is made up of 12 amino acids. CDR1 is SGHRS, CDR2 YFSETQ, per germline. The V end was cut by 8 bases, the J end by 1 base, with 9 bases between. CDR3 bases read: TGCGCCAGTAGCCCAGGGAACACTGAA. Amino acid sequence: CASSPGNTE. The complete CDR3 protein is CASSPGNTEAFF. Drawing the rest from reference TRBV5-1 and TRBJ1-1, the complete variable domain is KAGVTQTPRYLIKTRGQQVTLSCSPISGHRSVSWYQQTPGQGLQFLFEYFSETQRNKGNFPGRFSGRQFSNSRSEMNVSTLELGDSALYLCASSPGNTEAFFGQGTRLTVV.

This clone counts as medium-sized. The read finishes 3 residues shy of the CDR3 end, and the germline J gene is used to complete it. This rearrangement joins TRBV30 to TRBJ2-5; TRBD2 aligns across 7 bases. With 4 bases clipped from V and 4 bases from J, the junction kept 3 bases outside the gene matches. Per germline, CDR1 GTSNPN and CDR2 SVGIG (reference sequence). The CDR3 has 12 amino acids. The covered CDR3 bases are TGTGCCTGGAAAGGGGAGGGAGAGACC. Its protein is CAWKGEGET. In full, the CDR3 reads CAWKGEGETQYF.

This clone has a handful of counts. The CDR3 is cut off 3 residues early in the read; its end comes from the germline J gene. The V gene is TRBV20-1, the J gene TRBJ2-7; 14 bases align to TRBD2. The CDR3 length is 15 residues. Germline CDR1 DFQATT, CDR2 SNEGSKA (reference sequence). With V trimmed by 5 bases and J by 3 bases, 6 bases remained unmatched. CDR3 sequence: CSAPRTSGGYYEQYF. The DNA read from the CDR3 is TGCAGTGCTCCTCGGACTAGCGGGGGGTACTACGAG.

With regard to this clone: The read ends 3 residues early relative to the CDR3; the germline J gene fills the gap. The chain links TRBV7-9 to TRBJ1-4, with unresolved D. This CDR3 has 15 residues. Trimming left V 0 bases short and J 7 bases short, with 12 bases between. CDR1 is SEHNR and CDR2 is FQNEAQ in the germline V gene (reference sequence). The CDR3 DNA, read in part, is TGTGCCAGCAGCTTAGCGTCGACTTTGGGTGAAAAA. Protein product: CASSLASTLGEK. The CDR3 in full is CASSLASTLGEKLFF.

This clone was detected only a few times. The read stops 3 residues short of the end of the CDR3; the missing end is completed from the germline J gene. The chain links TRBV7-9 to TRBJ2-2, with 9 bases matching TRBD1. The length of the CDR3 is 15 residues. The junction had 0 bases not matched to a gene; V was cut back by 3 bases and J by 1 base. Germline CDR1 SEHNR, CDR2 FQNEAQ (reference sequence). This CDR3 is CASSLDRGNTGELFF. The part of the CDR3 DNA that was read is TGTGCCAGCAGCTTGGACAGGGGGAACACCGGGGAG.

This clone was seen more than once but under ten times. The read falls 3 residues short of the CDR3 end, and the missing part is taken from the germline J gene. This rearrangement joins TRBV6-2 or TRBV6-3 to TRBJ2-7, with a weak D call TRBD1 (5 bases). Trimming removed 6 bases from V and 0 bases from J, with 12 bases in between. The CDR3 extends over 14 amino acids. CDR1 and CDR2 (germline): MNHEY, SVGEGT. The DNA read from the CDR3 is TGTGCCAGCAGCCCAAGGACAAACTCCTACGAG. Translated, it gives CASSPRTNSYE. Given in full, the CDR3 is CASSPRTNSYEQYF.

This clone was seen only a few times. Read data end 3 residues before the CDR3 end; the end is taken from the germline J gene. The gene calls are TRBV7-9 and TRBJ2-7; TRBD1 matches 7 bases. The CDR3 is 12 amino acids. V lost 5 bases, J lost 3 bases, and 1 base stayed unmatched. Germline CDR1 and CDR2: SEHNR and FQNEAQ (reference sequence). CDR3 DNA, as far as it was read: TGTGCCAGCAGCCACAGGGGCTACGAG. Translated, it gives CASSHRGYE. The complete CDR3 reads CASSHRGYEQYF.

This clone turned up a few times. The DNA ends 3 residues before the CDR3 does, and the rest of the CDR3 is filled in from the germline J gene. The chain has TRBV19 and TRBJ1-6; D is ambiguous. Germline V gene data show CDR1 as LNHDA and CDR2 as SQIVND (reference sequence). The CDR3 length is 13 residues. With 5 bases removed from V and 7 bases from J, the gap between germline ends came to 9 bases. The CDR3 here is CASSSGVNSPLHF. CDR3 DNA (partial): TGTGCCAGTAGTTCCGGGGTGAATTCACCC.

A remark on this clone: The read stops 3 residues short of the end of the CDR3; the missing end is completed from the germline J gene. V and J are TRBV7-3 and TRBJ2-1, with 8 bases fitting TRBD1. This CDR3 contains 14 residues. The V gene end was trimmed by 4 bases and the J gene end by 9 bases; junction bases not matched to a gene: 8. The germline gives CDR1 SGHTA, CDR2 FQGTGA. This CDR3 reads CASSSYGQGFEQFF. The covered CDR3 bases are TGTGCCAGCAGCTCCTACGGACAGGGATTTGAG.

A word on this clone: The CDR3 extends 3 residues past the end of the read, so its final part is completed from the germline J gene. The J gene is TRBJ2-5, the V gene TRBV7-2, with 11 positions matching TRBD2. V was pared by 4 bases and J by 5 bases, with 3 bases of the junction left unmatched. The CDR3 has 14 amino acids. CDR1 and CDR2 (germline): SGHTA, FQGNSA. CDR3 DNA, as far as it was read: TGTGCCAGCAGCTCTAGCGGGGGGAGGGAGACC. Protein product: CASSSSGGRET. The full-length CDR3 reads as CASSSSGGRETQYF.

This clone was counted between two and nine times. Read sequence stops 3 residues before the CDR3 end, and the germline J gene provides the missing end. The chain couples TRBV5-6 to TRBJ1-1, with 9 bases fitting TRBD1. Germline V gene data show CDR1 as SGHDT and CDR2 as YYEEEE. The CDR3 is 13 residues long. V dropped 4 bases and J dropped 7; count of bases not matched to a gene: 5. The CDR3 is CASSTGQGLEAFF. CDR3 bases read: TGTGCCAGCAGCACGGGACAGGGACTTGAA.

This clone appeared many times. CDR3 DNA (partial): TGTGCCAGTAGTACCCGCCCCGGGGCAGGGGGCGGTGAA. Translation: CASSTRPGAGGGE. The entire CDR3 protein is CASSTRPGAGGGEAFF. The gene calls are TRBV19 and TRBJ1-1, with 8 bases identical to TRBD1. The DNA ends 3 residues before the CDR3 does, and the rest of the CDR3 is filled in from the germline J gene. Per the germline V gene, CDR1 is LNHDA and CDR2 is SQIVND (reference sequence). The CDR3 runs 16 residues. The junction had 14 bases not matched to a gene; V was cut back by 4 bases and J by 7 bases. The full variable domain, with the rest looked up from reference TRBV19 and TRBJ1-1, is DGGITQSPKYLFRKEGQNVTLSCEQNLNHDAMYWYRQDPGQGLRLIYYSQIVNDFQKGDIAEGYSVSREKKESFPLTVTSAQKNPTAFYLCASSTRPGAGGGEAFFGQGTRLTVV.

To note about this clone: The read ends 3 residues shy of where the CDR3 ends; the end is completed using the germline J gene. The V and J genes are TRBV7-6 and TRBJ2-5; a possible D gene is TRBD2 (5 bases). Germline V gives CDR1 SGHVS, CDR2 FNYEAQ. The CDR3 covers 15 residues. Deletions cut 5 bases from V and 2 bases from J, with 15 bases between. The sequenced part of the CDR3 DNA is TGTGCCAGCAGCCTAAGCGGTATGAGGCAAGAGACC. Translated: CASSLSGMRQET. The entire CDR3 is CASSLSGMRQETQYF.

This clone was counted a few times. CDR3 residues: CAWSADSGTAVYEQYF. The sequenced part of the CDR3 DNA is TGTGCCTGGAGTGCCGATTCCGGGACAGCGGTCTACGAG. This sequence joins TRBV30 and TRBJ2-7; TRBD1 aligns across 7 bases. Sequencing ends 3 residues short of the CDR3 end; the germline J gene provides the rest. The CDR3 runs 16 residues. V shed 1 base, J shed 3 bases, and the junction held 12 bases outside the gene matches. CDR1 is GTSNPN and CDR2 is SVGIG in the germline V gene (reference sequence).

This clone was found a few times. The read comes to an end 3 residues before the CDR3 does, leaving the germline J gene to fill in the end. The chain carries TRBV2 and TRBJ1-1; D might be TRBD1 (6 bases). CDR1 is SNHLY and CDR2 is FYNNEI in the germline V gene. V shed 10 bases and J shed 3 bases, with 12 bases lying between them. This CDR3 has 12 residues. The DNA read from the CDR3 is TGTGCCACACAGGGTGGGTACACTGAA. Translating gives CATQGGYTE. The full CDR3 protein is CATQGGYTEAFF.

Remarks on this clone: The read is 3 residues too short to cover the CDR3 end, so that end is filled in from the germline J gene. The rearrangement uses TRBV7-2 and TRBJ2-7, with 7 bases fitting TRBD2. Looked up from germline, CDR1 is SGHTA and CDR2 is FQGNSA. This CDR3 is 13 amino acids long. With V trimmed by 3 bases and J by 6 bases, 5 bases remained unmatched. The part of the CDR3 DNA that was read is TGTGCCAGCAGCTTGCTGGGGGGGAGCGAG. Its translation: CASSLLGGSE. The whole CDR3 reads CASSLLGGSEQYF.